This is a list of T cell receptor beta chains from one sample in a study of radiotherapy plus CTLA-4 blockade in lung cancer. Repertoires were generated with immunoSEQ multiplex PCR, while TCRdb's copy carries only in-frame clones and drops some. The table has some 78,000 clones, about 87% seen once. The specimen comprised peripheral blood, sampled from a patient treated with radiotherapy plus ipilimumab. The source of these receptors is a human donor with non-small cell lung cancer who had stable disease on radiotherapy plus ipilimumab. Both conserved end residues are part of each CDR3. Each record gives: D gene, J gene, CDR3 length, clone size, V gene, CDR3 DNA, CDR3 protein. The D gene is left open where the match is weak. Part of the rows lack a size; the others show once, few, many or a class for expanded clones.

d_call: .; j_call: TRBJ1-6; cdr3_length: 14; clone_size: .; v_call: TRBV6-1; cdr3_nt: TGTGCCAGCAGTTCAGGGCCCTATAATTCACCCCTCCACTTT; cdr3_aa: CASSSGPYNSPLHF
d_call: TRBD1; j_call: TRBJ2-1; cdr3_length: 17; clone_size: .; v_call: TRBV9; cdr3_nt: TGTGCCAGCAGCGTATCTCAGACACAGGGGGCTTACAATGAGCAGTTCTTC; cdr3_aa: CASSVSQTQGAYNEQFF
d_call: .; j_call: TRBJ2-2; cdr3_length: 15; clone_size: .; v_call: TRBV7-8; cdr3_nt: TGTGCCAGCAGCCCCGTCCTAGGGGGCACCGGGGAGCTGTTTTTT; cdr3_aa: CASSPVLGGTGELFF
d_call: .; j_call: TRBJ2-3; cdr3_length: 15; clone_size: .; v_call: TRBV19; cdr3_nt: TGTGCCAGTAGTAACAAGGGTGGGGGCACAGATACGCAGTATTTT; cdr3_aa: CASSNKGGGTDTQYF
d_call: .; j_call: TRBJ1-1; cdr3_length: 12; clone_size: .; v_call: TRBV30; cdr3_nt: TGTGCCTGGAACAGGGTGAACACTGAAGCTTTCTTT; cdr3_aa: CAWNRVNTEAFF
d_call: TRBD2; j_call: TRBJ2-3; cdr3_length: 15; clone_size: .; v_call: TRBV11-2; cdr3_nt: TGTGCCAGCAGCAGCGGGACTAGACCCCTGGATACGCAGTATTTT; cdr3_aa: CASSSGTRPLDTQYF
d_call: .; j_call: TRBJ2-7; cdr3_length: 13; clone_size: .; v_call: TRBV5-4; cdr3_nt: TGTGCCAGCAGCTTGTACAGAGCTTACGAGCAGTACTTC; cdr3_aa: CASSLYRAYEQYF
d_call: .; j_call: TRBJ1-1; cdr3_length: 11; clone_size: .; v_call: TRBV30; cdr3_nt: TGTGCCTGGAGTGGGACCCAGCGGGCTTTCTTT; cdr3_aa: CAWSGTQRAFF
d_call: TRBD2; j_call: TRBJ2-1; cdr3_length: 17; clone_size: .; v_call: TRBV28; cdr3_nt: TGTGCCAGCATTACCGGGGGGGAGGAGAGCTCCTACAATGAGCAGTTCTTC; cdr3_aa: CASITGGEESSYNEQFF
d_call: .; j_call: TRBJ1-2; cdr3_length: 15; clone_size: .; v_call: TRBV6-1; cdr3_nt: TGTGCCAGCAGTGCAGGACAGAGAGCTAACTATGGCTACACCTTC; cdr3_aa: CASSAGQRANYGYTF
d_call: .; j_call: TRBJ2-6; cdr3_length: 13; clone_size: .; v_call: TRBV7-8; cdr3_nt: TGTGCCAGCAGCTTAGCTGGGGCCAACGTCCTGACTTTC; cdr3_aa: CASSLAGANVLTF
d_call: .; j_call: TRBJ2-3; cdr3_length: 14; clone_size: .; v_call: TRBV5-1; cdr3_nt: TGCGCCAGCAGCTTGGGGGTAGCGACAGATACGCAGTATTTT; cdr3_aa: CASSLGVATDTQYF
d_call: .; j_call: TRBJ2-6; cdr3_length: 17; clone_size: .; v_call: TRBV5-8; cdr3_nt: TGTGCCAGCAGCTTGGAAATGCCCACCTCTGGGGCCAACGTCCTGACTTTC; cdr3_aa: CASSLEMPTSGANVLTF
d_call: TRBD2; j_call: TRBJ2-1; cdr3_length: 15; clone_size: .; v_call: TRBV9; cdr3_nt: TGTGCCAGCAGCGTTATGGCGGGGGGGATCCAGGAGCAGTTCTTC; cdr3_aa: CASSVMAGGIQEQFF
d_call: TRBD1; j_call: TRBJ1-3; cdr3_length: 16; clone_size: .; v_call: TRBV18; cdr3_nt: TGTGCCAGCTCCCATACCGGGACAGGGACTGGAAACACCATATATTTT; cdr3_aa: CASSHTGTGTGNTIYF
d_call: TRBD2; j_call: TRBJ2-1; cdr3_length: 18; clone_size: .; v_call: TRBV29-1; cdr3_nt: TGCAGCGTTGAAGGGGGGCGGATAGCGGGAGGACCTTACAATGAGCAGTTCTTC; cdr3_aa: CSVEGGRIAGGPYNEQFF
d_call: .; j_call: TRBJ1-1; cdr3_length: 13; clone_size: .; v_call: TRBV28; cdr3_nt: TGTGCCAGCAGTCTCGTGGGGGCCTCTGAAGCTTTCTTT; cdr3_aa: CASSLVGASEAFF
d_call: .; j_call: TRBJ1-1; cdr3_length: 14; clone_size: .; v_call: TRBV28; cdr3_nt: TGTGCCAGCAGTTTCCCGGGCCTGAACACTGAAGCTTTCTTT; cdr3_aa: CASSFPGLNTEAFF
d_call: .; j_call: TRBJ2-1; cdr3_length: 13; clone_size: .; v_call: TRBV11-3; cdr3_nt: TGTGCCAGCAGAGGGGGGCCGGGTAGCGAGCAGTTCTTC; cdr3_aa: CASRGGPGSEQFF
d_call: .; j_call: TRBJ2-7; cdr3_length: 15; clone_size: .; v_call: TRBV18; cdr3_nt: TGTGCCAGCTCGCTGCCGGGACTGGGCTCCTACGAGCAGTACTTC; cdr3_aa: CASSLPGLGSYEQYF
d_call: .; j_call: TRBJ2-1; cdr3_length: 12; clone_size: .; v_call: TRBV15; cdr3_nt: TGTGCCACCAGCACTCCCTACAATGAGCAGTTCTTC; cdr3_aa: CATSTPYNEQFF
d_call: .; j_call: TRBJ1-4; cdr3_length: 14; clone_size: .; v_call: TRBV7-8; cdr3_nt: TGTGCCAGCAGCTTAGGTCCAGATTCGGGGATACTGTTTTTT; cdr3_aa: CASSLGPDSGILFF
d_call: TRBD2; j_call: TRBJ2-7; cdr3_length: 15; clone_size: .; v_call: TRBV11-1; cdr3_nt: TGTGCCAGCAGCTTATTAGGACTAGCAGCCTACGAGCAGTACTTC; cdr3_aa: CASSLLGLAAYEQYF
d_call: .; j_call: TRBJ2-5; cdr3_length: 15; clone_size: once; v_call: TRBV11-2; cdr3_nt: TGTGCCAGCAGCTTAGATCACAGGGGAGGAGAGACCCAGTACTTC; cdr3_aa: CASSLDHRGGETQYF
d_call: .; j_call: TRBJ2-3; cdr3_length: 15; clone_size: once; v_call: TRBV6-5; cdr3_nt: TGTGCCAGCAGTTACACGGACAGACACACAGATACGCAGTATTTT; cdr3_aa: CASSYTDRHTDTQYF
d_call: .; j_call: TRBJ2-7; cdr3_length: 14; clone_size: .; v_call: TRBV10-1; cdr3_nt: TGCGCCAGCAGTGACAGAGGTATAGGATACGAGCAGTACTTC; cdr3_aa: CASSDRGIGYEQYF
d_call: .; j_call: TRBJ1-6; cdr3_length: 15; clone_size: .; v_call: TRBV6-1; cdr3_nt: TGTGCCAGCAGTGCACTGACCGGAGGAGATTCACCCCTCCACTTT; cdr3_aa: CASSALTGGDSPLHF
d_call: TRBD1; j_call: TRBJ2-5; cdr3_length: 14; clone_size: .; v_call: TRBV5-4; cdr3_nt: TGTGCCAGCAGCTTTAGGTCAGGGGGAGAGACCCAGTACTTC; cdr3_aa: CASSFRSGGETQYF
d_call: .; j_call: TRBJ2-2; cdr3_length: 13; clone_size: .; v_call: TRBV19; cdr3_nt: TGTGCCAGTACCACGACGGTCACCGGGGAGCTGTTTTTT; cdr3_aa: CASTTTVTGELFF
d_call: TRBD1; j_call: TRBJ2-5; cdr3_length: 16; clone_size: .; v_call: TRBV10-1; cdr3_nt: TGCGCCAGCAGTGAGACAGGGGACAGCCAGACGGAGACCCAGTACTTC; cdr3_aa: CASSETGDSQTETQYF
d_call: .; j_call: TRBJ1-5; cdr3_length: 12; clone_size: .; v_call: TRBV28; cdr3_nt: TGTGCCAGCAGTTTACTACATCAGCCCCAGCATTTT; cdr3_aa: CASSLLHQPQHF
d_call: .; j_call: TRBJ2-7; cdr3_length: 15; clone_size: .; v_call: TRBV27; cdr3_nt: TGTGCCAGCAGTCTCTACCCGGGATCCTTGGCCGAGCAGTACTTC; cdr3_aa: CASSLYPGSLAEQYF
d_call: .; j_call: TRBJ2-5; cdr3_length: 15; clone_size: .; v_call: TRBV2; cdr3_nt: TGTGCCAGCAGCCAGACAGGGAGCGGGGGAGAGACCCAGTACTTC; cdr3_aa: CASSQTGSGGETQYF
d_call: .; j_call: TRBJ2-5; cdr3_length: 14; clone_size: few; v_call: TRBV19; cdr3_nt: TGTGCCAGTAGTATAGGGGGGTCTTACCCCGCCCAGTACTTC; cdr3_aa: CASSIGGSYPAQYF
d_call: TRBD1; j_call: TRBJ1-1; cdr3_length: 15; clone_size: .; v_call: TRBV7-3; cdr3_nt: TGTGCCAGCAGCTTGGGACAGGGGAGAGAAACTGAAGCTTTCTTT; cdr3_aa: CASSLGQGRETEAFF
d_call: TRBD1; j_call: TRBJ1-2; cdr3_length: 15; clone_size: .; v_call: TRBV5-6; cdr3_nt: TGTGCCAGCAGCTGGATCAGGGGGCCGGGCTATGGCTACACCTTC; cdr3_aa: CASSWIRGPGYGYTF
d_call: TRBD1; j_call: TRBJ2-3; cdr3_length: 16; clone_size: once; v_call: TRBV9; cdr3_nt: TGTGCCAGCAGCGTAACCGGGACAGGGGGCTCAGATACGCAGTATTTT; cdr3_aa: CASSVTGTGGSDTQYF
d_call: .; j_call: TRBJ1-2; cdr3_length: 14; clone_size: .; v_call: TRBV10-3; cdr3_nt: TGTGCCATCAGTGACCTCACAGTTAACTATGGCTACACCTTC; cdr3_aa: CAISDLTVNYGYTF
d_call: TRBD2; j_call: TRBJ2-7; cdr3_length: 16; clone_size: .; v_call: TRBV28; cdr3_nt: TGTGTCAGCAGTTTAGGGCGACTAGCGGGAGAGAGCGAGCAGTACTTC; cdr3_aa: CVSSLGRLAGESEQYF
d_call: .; j_call: TRBJ2-5; cdr3_length: 13; clone_size: .; v_call: TRBV30; cdr3_nt: TGTGCCTGGAGCGGTGGGTACCAAGAGACCCAGTACTTC; cdr3_aa: CAWSGGYQETQYF
d_call: TRBD2; j_call: TRBJ2-1; cdr3_length: 16; clone_size: .; v_call: TRBV7-6; cdr3_nt: TGTGCCAGCAGCCGAACCGGACTAGCGGGCTACAATGAGCAGTTCTTC; cdr3_aa: CASSRTGLAGYNEQFF
d_call: .; j_call: TRBJ1-2; cdr3_length: 14; clone_size: .; v_call: TRBV5-6; cdr3_nt: TGTGCCAGCAGCTTGTACGGCAGCTTTCCTGGCTACACCTTC; cdr3_aa: CASSLYGSFPGYTF
d_call: TRBD1; j_call: TRBJ2-3; cdr3_length: 13; clone_size: .; v_call: TRBV5-4; cdr3_nt: TGTGCCAGCAGCCCGGACAGGGTGGATACGCAGTATTTT; cdr3_aa: CASSPDRVDTQYF
d_call: TRBD1; j_call: TRBJ1-3; cdr3_length: 16; clone_size: .; v_call: TRBV5-1; cdr3_nt: TGCGCCAGCAGCCCGGGACAGGGGAGTTCCGGAAACACCATATATTTT; cdr3_aa: CASSPGQGSSGNTIYF
d_call: .; j_call: TRBJ1-1; cdr3_length: 13; clone_size: .; v_call: TRBV27; cdr3_nt: TGTGCCAGCAGTTTAATGTCGAACACTGAAGCTTTCTTT; cdr3_aa: CASSLMSNTEAFF